Following are 24 T cell receptor beta chains from one sample sequenced in a study of shared clonotypes between healthy human individuals. Profiled with immunoSEQ multiplex PCR; TCRdb holds only in-frame clones, not every one. This sample has 1.5 million to 1.9 million clones, with 95% to 99% found just once. Material: naive CD4+ T cells sorted from blood. Subset indicated: CD45RA+ positively selected. These receptors were collected from a man in his thirties or forties in good health.

The gene calls are TRBV7-9 and TRBJ2-5, with D unresolved. Trimming cost V 2 bases and J 5 bases, with 6 bases left between them. Germline assignment: CDR1 SEHNR and CDR2 FQNEAQ (reference sequence). The CDR3 length is 12 residues. CDR3 nucleotides: TGTGCCAGCAGCTTACGTAGCGAGACCCAGTACTTC. Translated: CASSLRSETQYF.

The chain employs TRBV18 and TRBJ1-2; D possibly corresponds to TRBD1 (5 bases). CDR3 length: 14 amino acids. Germline lookup yields CDR1 KGHSH and CDR2 LQKENI. V was trimmed by 2 bases and J by 6 bases, leaving 13 bases between them. CDR3 in amino acids: CASSPWGPLDGYTF. For the CDR3, the DNA is TGTGCCAGCTCACCATGGGGACCCCTCGATGGCTACACCTTC.

The V and J genes are TRBV11-2 and TRBJ2-7; D assignment may be TRBD1 or TRBD2 (5 bases each). V was cut by 3 bases and J by 5 bases, with 11 bases left in between. CDR3 length: 13 amino acids. Germline V CDR1 and CDR2: SGHAT, FQNNGV. The DNA of the CDR3 is TGTGCCAGCAGCTTCCCAGGGAGCCACGAGCAGTACTTC. Amino acid sequence: CASSFPGSHEQYF.

The CDR3 is CASSVGIDPAYNEQFF. CDR3 nucleotides: TGTGCCAGCAGCGTTGGTATAGATCCGGCCTACAATGAGCAGTTCTTC. This rearrangement joins TRBV9 to TRBJ2-1; D gene ambiguous. With 2 bases removed from V and 2 bases from J, the gap between germline ends came to 14 bases. The CDR3 is made up of 16 amino acids. Germline V lookup: CDR1 SGDLS, CDR2 YYNGEE. Supplemented by reference TRBV9 and TRBJ2-1, the full variable domain reads DSGVTQTPKHLITATGQRVTLRCSPRSGDLSVYWYQQSLDQGLQFLIQYYNGEERAKGNILERFSAQQFPDLHSELNLSSLELGDSALYFCASSVGIDPAYNEQFFGPGTRLTVL.

This chain joins TRBV27 and TRBJ2-1; D remains unclear. Germline assignment: CDR1 MNHEY and CDR2 SMNVEV (reference sequence). This CDR3 is built from 11 residues. V was clipped by 6 bases and J by 6 bases, with 6 bases between them. The CDR3 loop reads CASRRINEQFF. CDR3 DNA sequence: TGTGCCAGCAGGAGGATCAATGAGCAGTTCTTC.

This rearrangement joins TRBV10-3 to TRBJ1-5; D uncertain. CDR3 length: 15 amino acids. Trimming pared 2 bases from V and 9 bases from J, leaving 17 bases between. Germline-derived CDR1 and CDR2 are ENHRY and SYGVKD. CDR3 loop: CAISETRREGRPQHF. The DNA of the CDR3 is TGTGCCATCAGTGAGACAAGGAGGGAAGGTCGGCCCCAGCATTTT.

This clone is a singleton in its sample. The chain employs TRBV9 and TRBJ2-3; 10 nucleotides align to TRBD2. The CDR3 contains 20 residues. CDR1 and CDR2 (germline): SGDLS, YYNGEE. Unmatched junction bases numbered 18, after V lost 4 bases and J lost 1 base. CDR3 in amino acids: CASSYSAGSRLAGGTDTQYF. DNA for the CDR3: TGTGCCAGCAGCTACTCCGCCGGATCCCGGCTAGCGGGGGGCACAGATACGCAGTATTTT.

The chain has TRBV11-2 and TRBJ1-1; D unclear. Trimming stripped 3 bases from V and 6 bases from J, with 5 bases between. There are 11 residues in the CDR3. Germline V gives CDR1 SGHAT, CDR2 FQNNGV. The CDR3 DNA sequence: TGTGCCAGCAGCTTGATTTCTGAAGCTTTCTTT. Translation gives CASSLISEAFF.

This rearrangement joins TRBV19 to TRBJ1-5, with a possible D match to TRBD1 (5 bases). Germline V gene lookup returns CDR1 LNHDA and CDR2 SQIVND (reference sequence). CDR3 length: 16 residues. Between the trimmed V and J ends, which lost 6 bases and 2 bases, there was a span of 17 bases. The CDR3 bases are TGTGCCAGTAGAATCAGGCCGGGGGAAGGCAATCAGCCCCAGCATTTT. Encoded protein: CASRIRPGEGNQPQHF.

The J gene is TRBJ2-2, the V gene TRBV7-8; tentative D call: TRBD2 (5 bases). This CDR3 comprises 16 residues. Trimming removed 7 bases at V and 2 bases at J, with 17 bases between. Looked up from germline, CDR1 is SGHVS and CDR2 is FQNEAQ. The CDR3 protein is CASIDTQRENTGELFF. In DNA, the CDR3 is TGTGCCAGCATCGACACGCAGAGGGAAAACACCGGGGAGCTGTTTTTT.

The chain couples TRBV25-1 to TRBJ2-1; D perhaps matches TRBD2 (5 bases). V lost 3 bases to trimming and J lost 8 bases, with 20 bases between them. Looked up from germline, CDR1 is MGHDK and CDR2 is SYGVNS. CDR3 length: 16 residues. CDR3 sequence reads: CASSDHKRPTAYEQFF. CDR3 nucleotide sequence: TGTGCCAGCAGTGACCACAAGCGGCCTACGGCTTATGAGCAGTTCTTC.

The chain links TRBV18 to TRBJ2-7; D is unclear. The germline gives CDR1 KGHSH, CDR2 LQKENI. V was cut by 4 bases and J by 3 bases, with 10 bases left in between. The CDR3 extends over 13 amino acids. CDR3 loop: CASSRGEVYEQYF. Here the CDR3 DNA reads TGTGCCAGCTCACGGGGTGAAGTCTACGAGCAGTACTTC.

This rearrangement joins TRBV4-3 to TRBJ2-1; the D is unclear. This CDR3 comprises 14 residues. Germline CDR1 is LGHNA and CDR2 is YSLEER. The V end was cut by 4 bases, the J end by 5 bases, with 12 bases between. CDR3 residues: CASSLNVRNNEQFF. The CDR3 DNA is TGCGCCAGCAGCCTGAACGTTCGGAACAATGAGCAGTTCTTC.

The V gene is TRBV10-3, the J gene TRBJ2-7; 10 bases align to TRBD2. The CDR3 totals 14 residues. Germline CDR1 and CDR2: ENHRY and SYGVKD. J lost 1 base, V lost 6 bases, and 3 bases had no gene match. CDR3 region: CAIRGLAWSYEQYF. In nucleotides, the CDR3 is TGTGCCATCAGGGGACTAGCGTGGTCCTACGAGCAGTACTTC.

The V call is TRBV5-1, the J call TRBJ2-2; tentatively, D is TRBD2 (5 bases). The CDR3 extends over 15 amino acids. Germline CDR1 is SGHRS and CDR2 is YFSETQ. V was shortened by 3 bases and J by 5 bases, with 14 bases between the two germline ends. CDR3 DNA: TGCGCCAGCAGCTATCCGGGGTCGAGGACCGGGGAGCTGTTTTTT. Residues: CASSYPGSRTGELFF.

The chain joins TRBV9 to TRBJ2-2, with D hard to call. The CDR3 consists of 13 residues. Germline CDR1 reads SGDLS; CDR2 reads YYNGEE. Trimming removed 1 base from V and 5 bases from J, with 6 bases in between. CDR3 coding DNA: TGTGCCAGCAGCGTATTTCGTACCGGGGAGCTGTTTTTT. Translated, it gives CASSVFRTGELFF.

This clone was observed once. The V call is TRBV4-3, the J call TRBJ2-1, with 13 nucleotides matching TRBD2. This CDR3 is built from 17 residues. Germline V lookup: CDR1 LGHNA, CDR2 YSLEER. V lost 2 bases to trimming and J lost 0 bases; unmatched junction nucleotides: 1. The CDR3 spells CASSQWTSGSSYNEQFF. The DNA of the CDR3 is TGCGCCAGCAGCCAATGGACTAGCGGGAGCTCCTACAATGAGCAGTTCTTC.

V and J are TRBV27 and TRBJ2-2; tentatively, D is TRBD1 (5 bases). The germline V and J ends were trimmed by 4 bases and 11 bases, with 26 bases remaining between them. The CDR3 spans 17 residues. Germline CDR1 MNHEY, CDR2 SMNVEV (reference sequence). CDR3 nucleotides: TGTGCCAGCAGTTCGGCCCAGGGTTTGGCCCGTTTGGCAGAGCTGTTTTTT. Its protein product is CASSSAQGLARLAELFF.

The chain is built from TRBV9 and TRBJ2-7, with TRBD2 as a possible D gene (6 bases). V was clipped by 7 bases and J by 7 bases, with 24 bases between them. The CDR3 is 15 residues long. The germline V gene encodes CDR1 SGDLS and CDR2 YYNGEE. The CDR3 DNA reads TGTGCCAGCCGGGGTACCCGGAGGGCGGGTGAGGAGCAGTACTTC. Translated, it gives CASRGTRRAGEEQYF.

This chain connects TRBV18 to TRBJ1-4; TRBD1 is a possible D gene (6 bases). The CDR3 contains 15 residues. Germline values: CDR1 KGHSH, CDR2 LQKENI. V was shortened by 3 bases and J by 5 bases, with 13 bases between the two germline ends. The CDR3 loop reads CASSPRQAENEKLFF. In DNA, the CDR3 is TGTGCCAGCTCACCCAGACAGGCCGAAAATGAAAAACTGTTTTTT.

The V gene is TRBV28, the J gene TRBJ1-2, with a tentative D call TRBD1 (5 bases). CDR3 size: 16 residues. In germline, CDR1 is MDHEN, CDR2 SYDVKM. V gave up 5 bases and J gave up 3 bases, with 19 bases separating them. The CDR3 loop is CASSPGALGTDYGYTF. CDR3 DNA: TGTGCCAGCAGTCCTGGGGCCCTCGGGACGGACTATGGCTACACCTTC.

As concerns this clone: This sample includes further DNA sequences coding for the same CDR3. The J gene is TRBJ2-6, the V gene TRBV28; D is undetermined. This CDR3 contains 14 residues. The V gene's germline CDR1 is MDHEN and CDR2 SYDVKM. Trimming cost V 5 bases and J 0 bases, with 5 bases left between them. CDR3 in amino acids: CASSVLSGANVLTF. The CDR3 coding sequence is TGTGCCAGCAGTGTACTCTCTGGGGCCAACGTCCTGACTTTC. Filled out from reference TRBV28 and TRBJ2-6, the complete variable domain reads DVKVTQSSRYLVKRTGEKVFLECVQDMDHENMFWYRQDPGLGLRLIYFSYDVKMKEKGDIPEGYSVSREKKERFSLILESASTNQTSMYLCASSVLSGANVLTFGAGSRLTVL.

Comment on this clone: Other DNA sequences in the sample encode the same CDR3. The chain has TRBV18 and TRBJ2-5, with D possibly TRBD1 on 6 matching bases. The CDR3 extends over 14 amino acids. From germline, CDR1 is KGHSH and CDR2 LQKENI. Trimming pared 2 bases from V and 4 bases from J, leaving 11 bases between. CDR3 sequence (DNA): TGTGCCAGCTCACCAGCCGGGACAAGAGAGACCCAGTACTTC. Translating it yields CASSPAGTRETQYF.

This chain uses TRBV7-9 with TRBJ2-1; D is undetermined. Germline CDR1 and CDR2: SEHNR and FQNEAQ (reference sequence). This CDR3 is built from 15 residues. V lost 1 base and J 2 bases, leaving 9 bases between the germline ends. The DNA for the CDR3 is TGTGCCAGCAGCTTAGTAGGGCCCACCTACAATGAGCAGTTCTTC. It encodes CASSLVGPTYNEQFF.